This is a list of T cell receptor beta chains from one sample in a study of cytomegalovirus exposure and HLA in healthy donors. The data were produced by immunoSEQ multiplex PCR, yet TCRdb's version contains in-frame clones alone and is incomplete. This table has under 95,000 clones, about 93% appearing once. Sequenced: PBMCs. These receptors were obtained from a woman younger than 35 in good health and CMV-seronegative. CDR3s include the opening cysteine and the closing phenylalanine or tryptophan. The order of the fields is CDR3 length, J gene, V gene, CDR3 protein.

>16|TRBJ2-7|TRBV6-5
CASSYPPGQGFEEQYF
>14|TRBJ1-1|TRBV19
CASSMRGLNTEAFF
>16|TRBJ2-1|TRBV5-1
CASSLDPSGGGDEQFF
>13|TRBJ1-1|TRBV19
CASSVGGTTEAFF
>20|TRBJ2-5|TRBV1
CTSSQEGAGKKKPYKETQYF
>15|TRBJ2-7|TRBV27
CASSLGQGTLYEQYF
>13|TRBJ1-5|TRBV6-5
CASSPGVNQPQHF
>15|TRBJ2-7|TRBV4-1
CASSLAGLAGSEQYF
>15|TRBJ2-1|TRBV7-8
CASSLSGGFYNEQFF
>14|TRBJ2-6|TRBV5-1
CASSRGTGANVLTF
>15|TRBJ1-3|TRBV30
CAWSGDRSSGNTIYF
>13|TRBJ2-2|TRBV4-1
CASRDSSTGELFF
>15|TRBJ2-5|TRBV30
CAWSVGLAGVETQYF
>18|TRBJ2-3|TRBV27
CASSLLSPGQGALGTQYF